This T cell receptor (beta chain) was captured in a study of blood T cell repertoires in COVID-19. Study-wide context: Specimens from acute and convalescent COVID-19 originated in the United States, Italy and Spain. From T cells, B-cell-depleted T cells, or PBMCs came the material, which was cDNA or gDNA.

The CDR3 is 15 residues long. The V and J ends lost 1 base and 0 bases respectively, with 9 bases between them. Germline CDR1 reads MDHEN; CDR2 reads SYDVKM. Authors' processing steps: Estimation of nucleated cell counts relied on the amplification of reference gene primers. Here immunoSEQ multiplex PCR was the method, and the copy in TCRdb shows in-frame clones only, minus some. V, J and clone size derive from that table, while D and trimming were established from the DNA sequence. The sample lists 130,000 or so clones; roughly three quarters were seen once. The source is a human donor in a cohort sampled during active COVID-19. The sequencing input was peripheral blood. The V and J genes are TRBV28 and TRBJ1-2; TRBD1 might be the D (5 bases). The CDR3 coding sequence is TGTGCCAGCAGTTTATCAGGGAATACTAACTATGGCTACACCTTC. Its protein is CASSLSGNTNYGYTF.